The next 15 T cell receptor beta chains were all read from a single sample in a study of T cell responses to AZD1222 COVID-19 vaccine. Profiled with immunoSEQ multiplex PCR; TCRdb holds only in-frame clones, not every one. The table includes 120,000 or so clones, about 88% detected once. The source was peripheral blood, collected 28 days after the second AZD1222 dose. The source of these receptors is an adult who received the AZD1222 COVID-19 vaccine.

The rearrangement links TRBV21-1 to TRBJ2-5; the DNA was not used to check the table's D call, TRBD2. TRBV21-1 is noted as a pseudogene. The CDR3 extends over 15 amino acids. CDR3 bases: TGTGCCAGCAGCAAAGTGTTTCTAGCCCAAGAGACCCAGTACTTC. It is translated as CASSKVFLAQETQYF.

This chain uses TRBV10-3 with TRBJ2-1; D perhaps matches TRBD1 (6 bases). In germline, CDR1 is ENHRY, CDR2 SYGVKD. The CDR3 loop spans 13 amino acids. Trimming took off 9 bases at V and 2 bases at J, with 11 bases between the two ends. CDR3 coding DNA: TGTGCCATTGCGGACAGACCCTACAATGAGCAGTTCTTC. The encoded protein is CAIADRPYNEQFF.

V is TRBV5-4 and J is TRBJ2-7, with a weak D call TRBD1 (6 bases). Germline CDR1 reads SGHNT; CDR2 reads YYREEE (reference sequence). The CDR3 contains 13 residues. V was cut by 10 bases and J by 5 bases, with 19 bases left in between. In DNA, the CDR3 is TGTGCCGACAAGGGGTTTGGGGGCGACGAGCAGTACTTC. Translation gives CADKGFGGDEQYF.

This clone was seen a single time. The gene calls are TRBV5-8 and TRBJ2-4, with 15 nucleotides matching TRBD2. The CDR3 consists of 20 residues. The J segment lost 0 bases and the V segment lost 7 bases, leaving 14 bases of the junction unmatched. Germline-derived CDR1 and CDR2 are SGHTS and YDEGEE. The CDR3 region is CASAKSGTSGGLIAKNIQYF. The CDR3, as DNA: TGTGCCAGCGCCAAATCGGGGACTAGCGGGGGGCTAATAGCCAAAAACATTCAGTACTTC.

This clone has only one observation. V gene TRBV6-5 combines with J gene TRBJ1-5; D is uncertain. This CDR3 comprises 15 residues. Germline-derived CDR1 and CDR2 are MNHEY and SVGAGI. The germline V and J ends were trimmed by 5 bases and 0 bases, with 11 bases remaining between them. The CDR3 nucleotides read TGTGCCAGCAGTACTTCCCTCAATAGCAATCAGCCCCAGCATTTT. It specifies CASSTSLNSNQPQHF.

As concerns this clone: Other nucleotide sequences from this sample produce the same CDR3. The chain employs TRBV9 and TRBJ1-1, with D unclear. This CDR3 has 14 residues. V was trimmed by 0 bases and J by 1 base, leaving 7 bases between them. Germline V lookup: CDR1 SGDLS, CDR2 YYNGEE. CDR3 sequence reads: CASSVGGRNTEAFF. The CDR3 coding sequence is TGTGCCAGCAGCGTAGGCGGCAGGAACACTGAAGCTTTCTTT.

This clone was observed a handful of times. The chain combines TRBV7-2 with TRBJ1-5; D uncertain. CDR1 and CDR2 (germline): SGHTA, FQGNSA. This CDR3 contains 13 residues. V shed 5 bases and J shed 4 bases, with 9 bases lying between them. The CDR3 loop reads CASSPNQNQPQHF. CDR3 sequence (DNA): TGTGCCAGCAGCCCGAACCAAAATCAGCCCCAGCATTTT.

The chain combines TRBV7-3 with TRBJ1-1; D remains unclear. The V end lost 2 bases, the J end lost 4 bases, and 11 bases lay between the germline ends. The germline V gene has CDR1 SGHTA and CDR2 FQGTGA. CDR3 length: 14 amino acids. The CDR3 spells CASSLSATSTEAFF. The CDR3 DNA is TGTGCCAGCAGCTTATCTGCCACCTCCACTGAAGCTTTCTTT.

The genes are TRBV6-4 and TRBJ2-5; the match to TRBD2 covers 9 bases. Germline CDR1 and CDR2: MRHNA and SNTAGT. There are 15 residues in the CDR3. V lost 3 bases to trimming and J lost 5 bases; unmatched junction nucleotides: 7. Here the CDR3 reads CASSESPGTSETQYF. The CDR3 nucleotides are TGTGCCAGCAGTGAGTCCCCCGGGACTAGCGAGACCCAGTACTTC.

The genes are TRBV21-1 and TRBJ1-3. TRBV21-1 corresponds to a pseudogene. The CDR3 consists of 14 residues. CDR3 nucleotide sequence: TGTGCCAGCAGCAAGGGGCTAGGGGGGGACACCATATATTTT. Its protein product is CASSKGLGGDTIYF.

The genes are TRBV21-1 and TRBJ2-5; the DNA was not compared with TRBD2, the D call given in the table. TRBV21-1 is assigned pseudogene status. This CDR3 is 14 amino acids long. CDR3: CASTHRSRGGTQYF. CDR3 nucleotides: TGTGCCAGCACCCACCGAAGCCGAGGTGGGACCCAGTACTTC.

V and J are TRBV7-9 and TRBJ2-7; 12 bases map to TRBD2. Germline V CDR1 and CDR2: SEHNR, FQNEAQ (reference sequence). The CDR3 loop spans 15 amino acids. With 5 bases clipped from V and 4 bases from J, the junction kept 6 bases outside the gene matches. The CDR3 nucleotides read TGTGCCAGCAGCCCTAGACTAGCGGGAGCTTACGAGCAGTACTTC. Translation gives CASSPRLAGAYEQYF.

The chain employs TRBV18 and TRBJ1-5, with D possibly TRBD1 on 5 matching bases. The V end was cut by 4 bases, the J end by 3 bases, with 13 bases between. The CDR3 is 15 residues long. The germline V gene has CDR1 KGHSH and CDR2 LQKENI. CDR3 region: CASSQTGGYNQPQHF. Written as DNA, the CDR3 is TGTGCCAGCTCACAAACCGGGGGGTACAATCAGCCCCAGCATTTT.

The chain couples TRBV5-1 to TRBJ2-5; tentatively, D is TRBD2 (6 bases). V was cut by 4 bases and J by 0 bases, with 10 bases left in between. The CDR3 totals 14 residues. CDR1 is SGHRS and CDR2 is YFSETQ in the germline V gene. Here the CDR3 reads CASSEGGHQETQYF. The CDR3 nucleotides are TGCGCCAGCAGCGAAGGAGGGCACCAAGAGACCCAGTACTTC.

The rearrangement links TRBV12-2 to TRBJ1-5; no DNA check was done on the table's D call, TRBD1. TRBV12-2 counts as a pseudogene. CDR3 length equals 16 residues. The CDR3 DNA reads as TGTGCAAGTCGCTTAGCTGGACAACATAGCAATCAGCCCCAGCATTTT. Amino acids: CASRLAGQHSNQPQHF.